This T cell receptor beta chain is drawn from a study of low-dose radiotherapy and immunotherapy resistance in tumors. cDNA synthesis used a TRAV/TRBV-specific primer set for both chains. The authors amplified TCRs for 20 PCR cycles with a constant-region primer and a V-primer adapter. Amplification of the isolated mRNA used in vitro transcription. One entry per CDR3 protein, called by TCRdb with MiXCR from the reads. The data hold 54,000 or so distinct CDR3 sequences, with about 25% observed a single time. This clonotype appeared many times. The sample's time point: before trial treatment. Donors received a regimen that comprised nivolumab, ipilimumab, aspirin, low-dose cyclophosphamide and low-dose radiotherapy. Advanced solid tumors lacking tumor-infiltrating lymphocytes characterized eligible patients. The germline CDR1 and CDR2 sequences are MNHEY and SMNVEV (reference sequence). With 0 bases clipped from V and 1 base from J, the junction kept 8 bases outside the gene matches. This CDR3 is built from 17 residues.

The sequence derives from a male donor with prostate cancer. This specimen was PBMCs, taken before treatment. V usage is TRBV27 and J usage is TRBJ2-5; TRBD2 aligns across 7 bases. CDR3 nucleotides: TGTGCCAGCAGTTTATCCCCTTCGGGAGGAGCCCAAGAGACCCAGTACTTC. This codes for CASSLSPSGGAQETQYF.